This passage covers 7 T cell receptor beta chains from one sample sequenced in a study of regulatory T cells. Study results and limitations: In CD3G-deficient patients, conventional CD4+ T cells were enriched for hydrophobic CDR3 residues at positions 6 and 7.

Primers: 52 TRBV forward and 13 TRBJ reverse. The table came from immunoSEQ multiplex PCR; TCRdb's copy has only in-frame clones and leaves some out. The sample has about 23,000 clones, approximately 91% seen once. No antigen has been assigned to these receptors. Sequencing was carried out using conventional CD4+ T cells sorted from blood. The receptor source for this set is a child aged 10-17 years with CD3G deficiency.

V gene TRBV28 combines with J gene TRBJ2-6; D may correspond to TRBD1 or TRBD2 (5 bases each). CDR1 is MDHEN, CDR2 SYDVKM, per germline. The V end was cut by 5 bases, the J end by 2 bases, with 19 bases between. The CDR3 is 18 residues long. This CDR3 is CASSSRGRGTAGANVLTF. DNA of the CDR3: TGTGCCAGCAGTAGCCGGGGCAGAGGAACCGCTGGGGCCAACGTCCTGACTTTC.

V is TRBV7-2 and J is TRBJ2-7; a weak D match, TRBD2 (6 bases). The germline V gene has CDR1 SGHTA and CDR2 FQGNSA. V was cut by 1 base and J by 4 bases, with 11 bases left in between. The length of the CDR3 is 14 residues. The CDR3 protein is CASSLEAGLYEQYF. CDR3 DNA: TGTGCCAGCAGCTTAGAAGCGGGTCTGTACGAGCAGTACTTC.

CDR3 sequence (DNA): TGTGCCAGCAGGTATGACAGAGGCTACGAGCAGTACTTC. Protein: CASRYDRGYEQYF. The rearrangement uses TRBV28 and TRBJ2-7; tentative D call: TRBD1 (5 bases). CDR1 is MDHEN and CDR2 is SYDVKM in the germline V gene. The CDR3 contains 13 residues. With 6 bases removed from V and 3 bases from J, the gap between germline ends came to 12 bases.

The chain is built from TRBV30 and TRBJ1-1, with D maybe TRBD1 (5 bases). Looked up from germline, CDR1 is GTSNPN and CDR2 is SVGIG (reference sequence). The V end was cut by 2 bases, the J end by 4 bases, with 11 bases between. This CDR3 has 13 amino acids. CDR3 sequence: CAWSPGGGTEAFF. CDR3 in DNA: TGTGCCTGGAGTCCCGGGGGGGGCACTGAAGCTTTCTTT.

V and J are TRBV5-1 and TRBJ2-1; 13 bases agree with TRBD2. Per the germline V gene, CDR1 is SGHRS and CDR2 is YFSETQ. The CDR3 is 18 amino acids. The junction had 10 bases not matched to a gene; V was cut back by 4 bases and J by 3 bases. The CDR3: CASSAGLAGDLRYNEQFF. The CDR3 DNA is TGCGCCAGCAGCGCCGGACTAGCGGGAGATTTACGCTACAATGAGCAGTTCTTC.

This chain links TRBV5-1 with TRBJ2-1, with TRBD1 matching over 8 bases. CDR1 is SGHRS, CDR2 YFSETQ, per germline. With V trimmed by 4 bases and J by 4 bases, 10 bases remained unmatched. The CDR3 is 16 amino acids. The CDR3 loop is CASSAGGQGRYNEQFF. CDR3 sequence (DNA): TGCGCCAGCAGCGCAGGTGGACAGGGCAGATACAATGAGCAGTTCTTC.

V gene TRBV11-2 combines with J gene TRBJ2-2, with 8 positions matching TRBD1. The CDR3 spans 16 residues. Germline V gene lookup returns CDR1 SGHAT and CDR2 FQNNGV. V trimming: 5 bases; J trimming: 5 bases; junction bases outside the gene matches: 10. Written as DNA, the CDR3 is TGTGCCAGCAGCCTTGGACAGGGAATAGGGACCGGGGAGCTGTTTTTT. As protein: CASSLGQGIGTGELFF.